A selection of T cell receptor beta chains follows, all from one sample in a study of blood T cell repertoires in COVID-19. Here immunoSEQ multiplex PCR was the method, and the copy in TCRdb shows in-frame clones only, minus some. The sample shows approximately 290,000 clones, approximately 90% of them seen only once. The sample consisted of peripheral blood. These receptors came from a man aged 25-45 years with acute or convalescent COVID-19. Both conserved end residues are part of each CDR3. The D gene is left open where the match is weak. Size tells how often a clone was seen (once, few, many) or the class of an expanded clone, and some rows leave it out.

j_gene	abundance	d_gene	v_gene	CDR3nt	CDR3aa
TRBJ2-1	-	TRBD1	TRBV7-3	TGTGCCAGCAGCTATAAACAGGGGACCTACAATGAGCAGTTCTTC	CASSYKQGTYNEQFF
TRBJ2-1	-	TRBD2	TRBV4-1	TGCGCCAGCAGCCAGGTCAGCGGGAGGGCCTCCTACAATGAGCAGTTCTTC	CASSQVSGRASYNEQFF
TRBJ2-2	-	-	TRBV7-6	TGTGCCAGCAGCACCAGACTAGGATCGCCGCCCGGGGAGCTGTTTTTT	CASSTRLGSPPGELFF
TRBJ1-6	-	TRBD1	TRBV5-6	TGTGCCAGCAGCTTGGTGGGACAGGGAGGTAATTCACCCCTCCACTTT	CASSLVGQGGNSPLHF
TRBJ1-2	-	TRBD1	TRBV28	TGTGCCAGCAGTTTCAGAGACAGGGTCAGTAGAAGCTATGGCTACACCTTC	CASSFRDRVSRSYGYTF
TRBJ2-7	-	TRBD1	TRBV6-5	TGTGCCAGCAGTTGGACAGGGCCTTCCTACGAGCAGTACTTC	CASSWTGPSYEQYF
TRBJ2-5	-	-	TRBV7-9	TGTGCCAGCAGCGTGAGATTACCCGAGACCCAGTACTTC	CASSVRLPETQYF
TRBJ1-3	-	TRBD1	TRBV4-2	TGTGCCAGCAGCCAGACGGGCGGGCAGGGGGACACCATATATTTT	CASSQTGGQGDTIYF
TRBJ1-1	-	-	TRBV12-3/TRBV12-4	TGTGCCAGCAGTTTTGGGATTGAGGACAGTCGTTTCTTT	CASSFGIEDSRFF
TRBJ1-5	few	TRBD1	TRBV28	TGTGCCAGCAGTTCGGCGGGACAGCGAAATCAGCCCCAGCATTTT	CASSSAGQRNQPQHF
TRBJ1-1	-	-	TRBV29-1	TGCAGCGTTGTCGGTGGAGCTTGGAACACTGAAGCTTTCTTT	CSVVGGAWNTEAFF
TRBJ1-1	-	-	TRBV11-3	TGTGCCAGCAGCCCTGGAACTAGTGGGCACCTCCGCTACCGTAATACTGAAGCTTTCTTT	CASSPGTSGHLRYRNTEAFF
TRBJ1-2	few	TRBD1	TRBV9	TGTGCCAGCAGCGTAGGGGACAGGGTCCCCTATGGCTACACCTTC	CASSVGDRVPYGYTF
TRBJ1-2	-	TRBD1	TRBV28	TGTGCCAGCAGTTTAACCGGGGACAGACCTAACTATGGCTACACCTTC	CASSLTGDRPNYGYTF
TRBJ1-1	-	TRBD1	TRBV19	TGTGCCAGTAGCCTCACAGGGGGGGGGACTGAAGCTTTCTTT	CASSLTGGGTEAFF
TRBJ1-6	once	TRBD1	TRBV5-1	TGCGCCAGCAGCTTGGCGGGACAGGGGAGATCACCCCTCCACTTT	CASSLAGQGRSPLHF
TRBJ2-2	-	TRBD2	TRBV6-2/TRBV6-3	TGTGCCAGCAGTTACATAGCGGGAGGGGTGGAGCTGTTTTTT	CASSYIAGGVELFF
TRBJ1-1	-	-	TRBV19	TGTGCCAGTAGTATAGTGGACTGGAACACTGAAGCTTTCTTT	CASSIVDWNTEAFF
TRBJ2-2	-	-	TRBV5-6	TGTGCCAGCGAACCGAAGGCAGGGATACTAAGGGACACCGGGGAGCTGTTTTTT	CASEPKAGILRDTGELFF
TRBJ2-7	-	-	TRBV27	TGTGCCAGCAGTTTATTTTATTCCTACGAGCAGTACTTC	CASSLFYSYEQYF
TRBJ1-4	once	TRBD1	TRBV3-1/TRBV3-2	TGTGCCAGCAGCCAAGGGGGACAGTCAACTAATGGAAAACTGTTTTTT	CASSQGGQSTNGKLFF
TRBJ2-1	once	TRBD2	TRBV10-1	TGCGCCACGCCCCCCCGGACTAGCGGGGCGAGTGAGCAGTTCTTC	CATPPRTSGASEQFF
TRBJ2-2	-	TRBD2	TRBV18	TGTGCCAGCTCACACGGACTAGCGGGTACCGGGGAGCTGTTTTTT	CASSHGLAGTGELFF
TRBJ1-3	once	-	TRBV25-1	TGTGCCAGCAGTGGGGGACACACTGGAAACACCATATATTTT	CASSGGHTGNTIYF
TRBJ2-7	-	-	TRBV3-1/TRBV3-2	TGTGCCAGCAGCCAAGTCAGGGGGGCCGAGCAGTACTTC	CASSQVRGAEQYF
TRBJ1-5	few	-	TRBV19	TGTGCCAGTAGGGCGGAAGGAGTGTACGCGCCCCAGCATTTT	CASRAEGVYAPQHF
TRBJ1-1	-	TRBD1	TRBV28	TGTGCCAGCAGTTCCCCGACAGGGGGTCTCACTGAAGCTTTCTTT	CASSSPTGGLTEAFF
TRBJ1-4	-	-	TRBV29-1	TGCAGCGGGGCCATTAATGAAAAACTGTTTTTT	CSGAINEKLFF
TRBJ1-5	once	-	TRBV30	TGTGCCTGGGGCCAACAGGGTAATCAGCCCCAGCATTTT	CAWGQQGNQPQHF
TRBJ2-2	-	-	TRBV28	TGTGCCAGCAGTTTATGGGGCCACAACACCGGGGAGCTGTTTTTT	CASSLWGHNTGELFF
TRBJ2-7	-	-	TRBV20-1	TGCAGTGCTAGAGTCCAGTACGAGCAGTACTTC	CSARVQYEQYF
TRBJ2-6	-	-	TRBV11-2	TGTGCCAGCAGCTTATCTTACAGGTCCTCTGGGGCCAACGTCCTGACTTTC	CASSLSYRSSGANVLTF
TRBJ2-2	-	-	TRBV7-9	TGTGCCAGCGAAAGGCTGCGGGGCACCGGGGAGCTGTTTTTT	CASERLRGTGELFF
TRBJ2-3	-	TRBD2	TRBV27	TGTGCCAGCAAATCCCGGACTAGCGGACCCAGCACAGATACGCAGTATTTT	CASKSRTSGPSTDTQYF
TRBJ2-3	-	-	TRBV2	TGTGCCAGCAGCTTCACAGGATTCACAGATACGCAGTATTTT	CASSFTGFTDTQYF
TRBJ2-3	-	-	TRBV4-1	TGCGCCAGCAGCCAAGTGGCGGGGCGGAGCACAGATACGCAGTATTTT	CASSQVAGRSTDTQYF
TRBJ1-4	-	-	TRBV5-5	TGTGCCAGCAGCTTCGAGCCCGGGACACTTTCTGAAAAACTGTTTTTT	CASSFEPGTLSEKLFF
TRBJ1-2	-	-	TRBV27	TGTGCCAGCAGTGGACCGGACAGCGCTAACTATGGCTACACCTTC	CASSGPDSANYGYTF
TRBJ2-7	-	TRBD2	TRBV28	TGTGCCAGCAGTCCAACCATCCCCCTAGCGGGAGGAAGTTACGAGCAGTACTTC	CASSPTIPLAGGSYEQYF
TRBJ1-3	once	-	TRBV18	TGTGCCAGCTCACCACAGCGCCAAAACTCTGGAAACACCATATATTTT	CASSPQRQNSGNTIYF
TRBJ2-3	-	TRBD2	TRBV9	TGTGCCAGCCAGCGGGGTGGCGGGAGGGCGGCAGATACGCAGTATTTT	CASQRGGGRAADTQYF
TRBJ1-2	-	-	TRBV5-1	TGCGCCAGCAGCCCGCAGGGCGACGGCTACACCTTC	CASSPQGDGYTF
TRBJ2-7	-	TRBD2	TRBV2	TGTGCCAGCAGTTTCCAACAACTCGGACTAGCGGGACCCGGCGAGCAGTACTTC	CASSFQQLGLAGPGEQYF
TRBJ1-2	-	-	TRBV30	TGTGCCTGGAGTCCGGGGGGGAACTATGGCTACACCTTC	CAWSPGGNYGYTF
TRBJ1-1	-	TRBD1	TRBV27	TGTGCCAGCAGTTTGGACAGGCCCGGCACTGCAGCTTTCTTT	CASSLDRPGTAAFF
TRBJ2-3	-	-	TRBV3-1/TRBV3-2	TGTGCCAGCAGCCAAAAAGCTTATACGCAGTATTTT	CASSQKAYTQYF
TRBJ1-4	-	-	TRBV23-1	TGCGCCCCAATACTAAGGGGAAGAAGTAATGAAAAACTGTTTTTT	CAPILRGRSNEKLFF
TRBJ2-7	few	TRBD1	TRBV19	TGTGCCAGCTCGACACCCGGGACAGGAGAATACGAGCAGTACTTC	CASSTPGTGEYEQYF
TRBJ1-2	once	-	TRBV19	TGTGCCAGTAGTTTCGGCGGGGGACGGTATGGCTACACCTTC	CASSFGGGRYGYTF
TRBJ2-1	-	-	TRBV24-1	TGTGCCACCAGTGATTTCTCCAGTTACAATGAGCAGTTCTTC	CATSDFSSYNEQFF
TRBJ2-7	once	-	TRBV2	TGTGCCAGCAGCGAAAGGGGACAAACCTACGAGCAGTACTTC	CASSERGQTYEQYF
TRBJ1-6	-	-	TRBV28	TGTGCCAGCAGTTTAGGGCCCCACATCCTCCACTTT	CASSLGPHILHF
TRBJ1-2	-	TRBD1	TRBV19	TGTGCCAGTAGTAGGGGACAGGCCCCTAACTATGGCTACACCTTC	CASSRGQAPNYGYTF
TRBJ2-1	-	-	TRBV11-2	TGTGCCAGCAGCTTAGAACGGCCCGGGGGCTCCTACAATGAGCAGTTCTTC	CASSLERPGGSYNEQFF
TRBJ2-5	-	TRBD2	TRBV2	TGTGCCAGCAGACCCGGAACTAGCGAAGGGACCCAGTACTTC	CASRPGTSEGTQYF
TRBJ1-2	-	-	TRBV27	TGTGCCAGCAGTTATGGGGGCAACTATGGCTACACCTTC	CASSYGGNYGYTF
TRBJ1-4	-	-	TRBV18	TGTGCCAGCTCACCTCCCGGGACAAGGAATGAAAAACTGTTTTTT	CASSPPGTRNEKLFF